This note documents a single T cell receptor (beta chain) sequence. No cognate antigen has been identified for it. There are no base qualities to consult, and no much larger clone falls within one base. Collaborating institutions collected whole blood in K2EDTA tubes following their own protocols. For TCRbeta analysis, collaborators shipped samples as frozen whole blood, isolated PBMCs, or DNA extracted from either of those sample types. Germline trimming: 4 bases from V, 0 bases from J; junction bases outside gene matches: 5. The germline V gene (reference sequence) yields SEHNR for CDR1 and FQNEAQ for CDR2. The CDR3 holds 17 amino acids from the cysteine to the phenylalanine. The sequence is cut down to CDR3 DNA, 51 bases in frame from base 1. TCRbeta CDR3 regions were amplified from genomic DNA by means of the immunoSEQ Assay, a bias-controlled multiplex PCR. In the authors' own workflow: The number of nucleated cells in each sample was estimated by amplification of reference gene primers within the assay. To quantify the absolute abundance of each unique TCRbeta CDR3 rearrangement, sequence reads were collapsed and filtered. Productive Simpson clonality was computed per sample as the square root of Simpson's diversity index over productive rearrangements. In its TCRdb copy, this immuneACCESS table keeps in-frame sequences only and misses some clones. Where compared with another copy, unresolved V genes explain less than half of these, and the others have no known cause. The DNA was the basis for D and trimming; V, J and clone size are from that table. This sample comprises around 170,000 clones, around 75% of them detected only once. In total, the top ten clones hold 11% to 15% of the sample.

The entry originates in a study of blood T cell repertoires in COVID-19 (dated by TCRdb to the early 2020s). The study in broad terms: The collaborator samples originated in the United States, Italy and Spain and spanned the acute and convalescent phases of COVID-19. Samples were obtained from the ongoing ImmuneRACE study (first 160 participants) and from over 1,000 subjects provided by 6 global collaborators. Deeply sampled blood TCRbeta repertoires from subjects exposed to, actively infected with, or recovered from COVID-19 were included in the dataset. The repertoires were made available in a free public database intended to serve as a resource for research on the immune response to SARS-CoV-2. Sample metadata almost always included a de-identified subject ID, COVID-19 status, age in years and sex. The material from the prospective study consisted of cDNA or gDNA derived from T cells, B-cell-depleted T cells, or PBMCs. Where HLA class I and class II types were available, the types were taken from metadata supplied by the sample provider, not from assay-based typing. Broader findings and caveats from the paper: How much clinical and demographic metadata was included differed by source and by participant, and the metadata was provided uncurated.

The source is a woman of 80 years or more with acute or convalescent COVID-19. The chain couples TRBV7-9 to TRBJ2-6; TRBD1 matches 8 bases in the middle. Sequencing input: peripheral blood. The nucleotide sequence is TGTGCCAGCAGCTCCGGGACAGGAAACTCTGGGGCCAACGTCCTGACTTTC. Translated, it reads CASSSGTGNSGANVLTF.